This T cell receptor (beta chain) derives from a study of CD8 T cells in Susac syndrome. Looking at the study overall: There were Susac syndrome patients who were therapy-naive at blood draw, others on corticosteroids, and others on intravenous immunoglobulin alone.

Germline CDR1 SGHRS, CDR2 YFSETQ. Deletions cut 0 bases from V and 1 base from J, with 13 bases between. This CDR3 is built from 16 residues. Reverse transcription of roughly 0.5 to 1 ug RNA was carried out with random hexamers. The authors amplified TCR beta CDR3 across 54 Vbeta and 13 Jbeta using immunoSEQ multiplex PCR. From the immunoSEQ multiplex PCR reads, TCRdb called clonotypes with MiXCR, one entry per CDR3 protein. The table lists hundreds of thousands of distinct CDR3 sequences, roughly 95% of them singletons. What was sequenced was CD4+ T cells from PBMCs. The chain has TRBV5-1 and TRBJ1-1; tentative D call: TRBD1 (5 bases). The sequence was collected from a human donor with Susac syndrome. Here the CDR3 DNA reads TGCGCCAGCAGCTTGGATGCAGGGATGGAGAACACTGAAGCTTTCTTT. Protein sequence: CASSLDAGMENTEAFF.